The 26 T cell receptor beta chains in this list originate from one sample, sequenced in a study of blood T cell repertoires in COVID-19. This table comes from immunoSEQ multiplex PCR, and its TCRdb copy is limited to in-frame clones, with some not included. The repertoire holds roughly 220,000 clones, with roughly 80% as singletons. Sequencing input: peripheral blood. These receptor sequences come from an elderly woman with COVID-19, enrolled during active disease.

This clone was detected only once. The chain employs TRBV2 and TRBJ2-3; 11 nucleotides align to TRBD2. Trimming took 6 bases from V and 1 from J; bases not matched to a gene: 3. The germline V gene has CDR1 SNHLY and CDR2 FYNNEI. This CDR3 has 15 residues. The CDR3 DNA follows: TGTGCCAGCAGCCTGACTAGCGGGGGCACAGATACGCAGTATTTT. Encoded protein: CASSLTSGGTDTQYF.

This clone was seen only a few times. J is TRBJ2-2 and V is TRBV7-9; TRBD2 agrees at 10 bases. The CDR3 spans 16 residues. After removal of 5 bases from V and 8 bases from J, the junction contained 11 bases not matched to a gene. Germline V gene lookup returns CDR1 SEHNR and CDR2 FQNEAQ (reference sequence). The CDR3: CASSRIAGGRPGELFF. The CDR3 bases are TGTGCCAGCAGCCGTATAGCGGGAGGAAGGCCGGGGGAGCTGTTTTTT.

This chain links TRBV28 with TRBJ1-2, with 8 nucleotides matching TRBD1. Germline V gene lookup returns CDR1 MDHEN and CDR2 SYDVKM. V lost 5 bases and J lost 5; bases outside the gene matches: 7. The CDR3 loop spans 14 amino acids. CDR3 amino acids: CASSKGQAPYGYTF. The CDR3 nucleotides read TGTGCCAGCAGTAAGGGACAGGCCCCTTATGGCTACACCTTC.

The chain links TRBV7-3 to TRBJ1-2, with 8 nucleotides matching TRBD1. The germline gives CDR1 SGHTA, CDR2 FQGTGA. With 5 bases clipped from V and 4 bases from J, the junction kept 3 bases outside the gene matches. The CDR3 extends over 13 amino acids. This CDR3 is CASSIQGGYGYTF. DNA for the CDR3: TGTGCCAGCAGCATACAGGGGGGCTATGGCTACACCTTC.

V is TRBV28 and J is TRBJ1-2; 9 positions match TRBD1. The V gene end was trimmed by 6 bases and the J gene end by 5 bases; junction bases not matched to a gene: 10. In germline, CDR1 is MDHEN, CDR2 SYDVKM. The CDR3 has 15 amino acids. CDR3 in amino acids: CASSPSTGGRYGYTF. CDR3 in DNA: TGTGCCAGCAGCCCGAGTACAGGGGGCAGATATGGCTACACCTTC.

CDR3 nucleotides: TGTGCCAGCAGCTTAGGGGCTGGCTACACCTTC. Protein sequence: CASSLGAGYTF. The genes are TRBV13 and TRBJ1-2; unclear D gene. The CDR3 has 11 residues. Germline CDR1 PRHDT, CDR2 FYEKMQ (reference sequence). V shed 0 bases and J shed 7 bases, with 3 bases lying between them.

This clone appeared once. The chain recombines TRBV5-1 with TRBJ1-2; 7 nucleotides match TRBD1. The V gene end was trimmed by 3 bases and the J gene end by 4 bases; junction bases not matched to a gene: 6. This CDR3 is 14 amino acids long. Germline CDR1 and CDR2: SGHRS and YFSETQ. The CDR3 protein is CASSYYRGSYGYTF. CDR3 DNA: TGCGCCAGCAGCTACTACAGGGGATCCTATGGCTACACCTTC.

The chain employs TRBV18 and TRBJ2-1; D is possibly TRBD2 (5 bases). Looked up from germline, CDR1 is KGHSH and CDR2 is LQKENI. The CDR3 is 15 amino acids. Trimming shortened V by 2 bases and J by 10 bases, and 18 bases separated the two germline ends. CDR3 sequence (DNA): TGTGCCAGCTCACCAAGGTTGGCGGTAGAGGGAGAGCAGTTCTTC. As protein: CASSPRLAVEGEQFF.

V gene TRBV18 combines with J gene TRBJ2-2; no clear D. The CDR3 covers 11 residues. V lost 8 bases and J lost 9, with 10 bases in between. Germline V lookup: CDR1 KGHSH, CDR2 LQKENI. CDR3 sequence: CASRYDWELFF. DNA of the CDR3: TGTGCCAGCCGGTATGATTGGGAGCTGTTTTTT.

This clone was picked up a small number of times. The V call is TRBV7-2, the J call TRBJ2-7; 7 positions agree with TRBD2. Germline CDR1 SGHTA, CDR2 FQGNSA. V lost 8 bases and J lost 9; bases outside the gene matches: 13. This CDR3 has 13 amino acids. The CDR3 is CASGWVGEGVQYF. Here the CDR3 DNA reads TGTGCCAGCGGGTGGGTAGGGGAGGGAGTGCAGTACTTC.

CDR3 in amino acids: CASSGDRTEAFF. CDR3 DNA: TGCGCCAGCAGTGGGGACAGAACTGAAGCTTTCTTT. The rearrangement joins TRBV10-1 to TRBJ1-1, with 7 bases lining up with TRBD1. The junction had 1 base not matched to a gene; V was cut back by 4 bases and J by 5 bases. CDR1 is WNHNN, CDR2 SYGVQD, per germline (reference sequence). The CDR3 is made up of 12 amino acids.

The chain combines TRBV10-3 with TRBJ2-1; D may be TRBD1 (5 bases). This CDR3 is built from 13 residues. Germline CDR1 ENHRY, CDR2 SYGVKD. V lost 8 bases, J lost 7 bases, and 15 bases lay in between. CDR3 region: CAISAGNRNEQFF. The CDR3 DNA reads as TGTGCCATCTCGGCAGGGAATAGGAATGAGCAGTTCTTC.

This clone has just a few counts. The rearrangement uses TRBV3-1 (or the pseudogene TRBV3-2) and TRBJ2-2, with TRBD2 matching 8 bases. V lost 0 bases to trimming and J lost 5 bases; unmatched junction nucleotides: 5. The CDR3 totals 16 residues. Germline CDR1 and CDR2: LGHDT and YNNKEL (reference sequence). CDR3 DNA sequence: TGTGCCAGCAGCCAAGAAAGCGGGAGAGGGACCGGGGAGCTGTTTTTT. The encoded protein is CASSQESGRGTGELFF.

The V call is TRBV11-1, the J call TRBJ1-1; weak D call: TRBD1 (5 bases). CDR1 and CDR2 (germline): SGHAT, FQDESV (reference sequence). The V end was cut by 2 bases, the J end by 3 bases, with 7 bases between. The CDR3 is 13 residues long. CDR3 in DNA: TGTGCCAGCAGCTTAACGGGGGACACTGAAGCTTTCTTT. This encodes CASSLTGDTEAFF.

In this sample, this clone turned up once. V is TRBV20-1 and J is TRBJ1-4; no clear D gene. The CDR3 has 11 amino acids. The ends were cut back, 4 bases at V and 5 bases at J, with 5 bases in the middle. Germline V gene sequence: CDR1 DFQATT, CDR2 SNEGSKA (reference sequence). CDR3 bases: TGCAGTGCTAACCTAAATGAAAAACTGTTTTTT. Translating it yields CSANLNEKLFF.

The chain employs TRBV3-1 (or the pseudogene TRBV3-2) and TRBJ2-7; TRBD2 matches 11 bases. V trimming: 1 base; J trimming: 3 bases; junction bases outside the gene matches: 8. The germline CDR1 and CDR2 sequences are LGHDT and YNNKEL (reference sequence). This CDR3 is built from 17 residues. The DNA for the CDR3 is TGTGCCAGCAGCCAAGGGCTGAGTAGCGGGGGGGGCTACGAGCAGTACTTC. This translates into CASSQGLSSGGGYEQYF.

The chain joins TRBV19 to TRBJ2-2, with 7 bases identical to TRBD2. Germline V gene sequence: CDR1 LNHDA, CDR2 SQIVND (reference sequence). This CDR3 has 16 residues. V shed 3 bases, J shed 5 bases, and the junction held 9 bases outside the gene matches. CDR3 protein: CASSMGGRSVTGELFF. In nucleotides, the CDR3 is TGTGCCAGTAGTATGGGGGGGAGATCGGTAACCGGGGAGCTGTTTTTT.

The count of this clone is one. This CDR3 is also generated by other DNA sequences in the sample. The chain is built from TRBV5-1 and TRBJ2-2, with TRBD2 matching 7 bases. This CDR3 region has 14 residues. The V and J ends lost 4 bases and 4 bases, in that order; junction bases with no gene match: 4. Germline assignment: CDR1 SGHRS and CDR2 YFSETQ. CDR3 sequence reads: CASSPTGGTGELFF. In nucleotides, the CDR3 is TGCGCCAGCAGCCCGACGGGGGGCACCGGGGAGCTGTTTTTT.

Notes on this clone: Additional DNA sequences in this sample encode the identical CDR3. CDR3 nucleotides: TGTGCCAGCAGCCTGGGACAGGGCAACTATGGCTACACCTTC. It yields the protein CASSLGQGNYGYTF. The gene calls are TRBV7-2 and TRBJ1-2; 9 bases are shared with TRBD1. The CDR3 spans 14 residues. With V trimmed by 5 bases and J by 2 bases, 3 bases remained unmatched. Germline CDR1 is SGHTA and CDR2 is FQGNSA.

The V call is TRBV30, the J call TRBJ2-7, with 9 nucleotides matching TRBD2. Losses at the gene ends were 0 bases for V and 3 bases for J; bases not matched to a gene: 3. The CDR3 runs 14 residues. Germline CDR1 and CDR2: GTSNPN and SVGIG (reference sequence). The CDR3 nucleotides are TGTGCCTGGAGTGTACCAGCGGGGGGCTACGAGCAGTACTTC. Protein product: CAWSVPAGGYEQYF.

The CDR3 here is CASSIGDRSNTEAFF. The CDR3 DNA reads TGTGCCAGTAGTATAGGGGACAGGAGCAACACTGAAGCTTTCTTT. The chain joins TRBV19 to TRBJ1-1, with 8 bases lining up with TRBD1. Germline V CDR1 and CDR2: LNHDA, SQIVND (reference sequence). The V and J ends lost 1 base and 2 bases, in that order; junction bases with no gene match: 3. The CDR3 is made up of 15 amino acids. Full variable domain (rest looked up from reference TRBV19 and TRBJ1-1): DGGITQSPKYLFRKEGQNVTLSCEQNLNHDAMYWYRQDPGQGLRLIYYSQIVNDFQKGDIAEGYSVSREKKESFPLTVTSAQKNPTAFYLCASSIGDRSNTEAFFGQGTRLTVV.

The chain uses TRBV5-1 and TRBJ2-7; D not resolved. This CDR3 has 12 amino acids. V was cut by 1 base and J by 4 bases, with 6 bases left in between. The V gene's germline CDR1 is SGHRS and CDR2 YFSETQ. CDR3 protein: CASSLTLYEQYF. The CDR3 DNA follows: TGCGCCAGCAGCTTGACCCTATACGAGCAGTACTTC.

V usage is TRBV6-5 and J usage is TRBJ1-1, with TRBD1 matching over 10 bases. In germline, CDR1 is MNHEY, CDR2 SVGAGI. V shed 6 bases, J shed 5 bases, and the junction held 9 bases outside the gene matches. This CDR3 comprises 15 residues. Here the CDR3 DNA reads TGTGCCAGCAGCTCCGGAGGACAGGGGGAGACTGAAGCTTTCTTT. Protein sequence: CASSSGGQGETEAFF.

This rearrangement joins TRBV10-3 to TRBJ2-1, with TRBD2 matching 10 bases. The trim removed 10 bases at V and 8 bases at J, leaving 8 bases unmatched. CDR1 and CDR2 from the germline V gene are ENHRY and SYGVKD. This CDR3 contains 13 residues. The CDR3 loop reads CATASGSLDEQFF. DNA for the CDR3: TGTGCCACTGCTAGCGGGAGCTTGGATGAGCAGTTCTTC.

This sequence joins TRBV2 and TRBJ2-5; a possible D gene is TRBD1 (6 bases). The CDR3 has 15 residues. Germline CDR1 reads SNHLY; CDR2 reads FYNNEI. With 6 bases removed from V and 2 bases from J, the gap between germline ends came to 16 bases. The CDR3 loop is CASSVRTVQQETQYF. Here the CDR3 DNA reads TGTGCCAGCAGCGTCCGGACAGTTCAGCAAGAGACCCAGTACTTC.

V is TRBV3-1 (or the pseudogene TRBV3-2) and J is TRBJ2-7; perhaps TRBD1 as D (6 bases). The germline gives CDR1 LGHDT, CDR2 YNNKEL (reference sequence). The V gene lost 0 bases and the J gene lost 4 bases, with 19 bases spanning the gap. This CDR3 has 17 amino acids. CDR3 nucleotides: TGTGCCAGCAGCCAAGACCCGTCGGACAGATTGGGTTACGAGCAGTACTTC. This sequence encodes CASSQDPSDRLGYEQYF.